This T cell receptor (beta chain) was identified in a study of CD8 T cells in Susac syndrome. As concerns this clonotype: Its antigen is undetermined.

The study sequenced TCR beta in blood CD8+ and CD4+ T cells. TEMRA cells were FACS-enriched and CD8+ and CD4+ T cells negatively isolated. An amount of RNA that ranged from about 0.45 to 1 ug was reverse transcribed with random hexamers. The authors amplified TCR beta CDR3 across 54 Vbeta and 13 Jbeta using immunoSEQ multiplex PCR. From the immunoSEQ multiplex PCR reads, TCRdb called clonotypes with MiXCR, one entry per CDR3 protein. The table has some 94,000 distinct CDR3 sequences, about 95% seen once. Study-level results: A relatively small number of individuals underwent TCR sequencing and HLA analysis.

The sample consisted of CD4+ T cells from PBMCs. This sequence originates from a human donor with Susac syndrome.

The CDR3, as DNA: TGTGCCAGCTCAGAAGGACAGACCTATGGCTACACCTTC. Its protein is CASSEGQTYGYTF. The chain carries TRBV18 and TRBJ1-2, with D perhaps TRBD1 (6 bases). Germline V gives CDR1 KGHSH, CDR2 LQKENI. V lost 5 bases to trimming and J lost 4 bases, with 11 bases between them. This CDR3 spans 13 amino acids.